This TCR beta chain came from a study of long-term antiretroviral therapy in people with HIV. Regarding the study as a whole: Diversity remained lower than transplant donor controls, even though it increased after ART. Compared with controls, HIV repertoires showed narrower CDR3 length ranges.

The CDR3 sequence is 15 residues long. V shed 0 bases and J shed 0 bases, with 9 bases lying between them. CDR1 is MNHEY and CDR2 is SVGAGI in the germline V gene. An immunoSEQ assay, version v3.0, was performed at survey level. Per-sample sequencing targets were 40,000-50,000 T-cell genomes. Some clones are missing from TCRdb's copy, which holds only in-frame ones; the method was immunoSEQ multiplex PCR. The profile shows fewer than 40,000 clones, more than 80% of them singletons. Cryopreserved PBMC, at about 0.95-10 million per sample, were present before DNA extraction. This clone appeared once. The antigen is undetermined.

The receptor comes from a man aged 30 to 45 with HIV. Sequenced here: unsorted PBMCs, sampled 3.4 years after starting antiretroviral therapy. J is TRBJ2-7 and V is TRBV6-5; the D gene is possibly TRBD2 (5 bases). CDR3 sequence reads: CASSYSSGSSYEQYF. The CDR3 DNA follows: TGTGCCAGCAGTTACTCTTCTGGGAGCTCCTACGAGCAGTACTTC.